One and the same sample provided the 3 T cell receptor beta chains below, sequenced in a study of PD-1 blockade in classical Hodgkin lymphoma. Assay: immunoSEQ multiplex PCR; the TCRdb copy retains only in-frame clones and omits some. The sample has about 15,000 clones; approximately 91% are singletons. Time point reported: newly diagnosed, previously untreated cHL patient sample. Through magnetic negative selection, CD8+ T cells were separated from PBMCs that had been thawed. Input material: CD8+ T cells from blood. The receptors were gathered from a human donor with classical Hodgkin lymphoma.

The J gene is TRBJ2-2, the V gene TRBV15; 7 nucleotides match TRBD1. V shed 0 bases and J 4 bases; nucleotides not matched to a gene: 8. The CDR3 runs to 17 residues. Germline-derived CDR1 and CDR2 are LNHNV and YYDKDF (reference sequence). The CDR3 bases are TGTGCCACCAGCAGAGATTGCGTGACAGGGCTCACCGGGGAGCTGTTTTTT. The encoded protein is CATSRDCVTGLTGELFF.

This chain joins TRBV4-2 and TRBJ2-1, with no clear D. CDR1 is LGHNA and CDR2 is YNFKEQ in the germline V gene. The CDR3 is 13 amino acids. V lost 0 bases and J lost 0, with 0 bases in between. The CDR3 loop reads CASSQDSYNEQFF. The CDR3 DNA is TGTGCCAGCAGCCAAGACTCCTACAATGAGCAGTTCTTC.

V usage is TRBV1 and J usage is TRBJ1-1. TRBV1 is tagged as a pseudogene. The CDR3 covers 14 residues. CDR3 nucleotide sequence: TGCACCAGCAGCCCCGGTTGGGGGTGGACTGAAGCTTTCTTT. This gives the protein CTSSPGWGWTEAFF.